The clone carrying this T cell receptor beta chain came up once. Generated by immunoSEQ multiplex PCR, the TCRdb table keeps only in-frame clones and is missing some. The data show 400,000 or so clones, over 75% seen once. The sample originates from a study of blood T cell repertoires in COVID-19. Germline values: CDR1 LNHDA, CDR2 SQIVND (reference sequence). Trimming cost V 5 bases and J 4 bases, with 20 bases left between them. CDR3 size: 17 residues. Cohorts were assigned according to the clinical history that participants reported. The TCR comes from a man younger than 45 who had recovered from COVID-19. The rearrangement uses TRBV19 and TRBJ2-2; possible D gene TRBD2, 7 bases. The material sequenced was PBMCs or T cells enriched from blood (not recorded which). The CDR3 sequence is CASSGGGSGLFTGELFF. CDR3 bases: TGTGCCAGTAGTGGAGGGGGTAGCGGGCTATTCACCGGGGAGCTGTTTTTT.